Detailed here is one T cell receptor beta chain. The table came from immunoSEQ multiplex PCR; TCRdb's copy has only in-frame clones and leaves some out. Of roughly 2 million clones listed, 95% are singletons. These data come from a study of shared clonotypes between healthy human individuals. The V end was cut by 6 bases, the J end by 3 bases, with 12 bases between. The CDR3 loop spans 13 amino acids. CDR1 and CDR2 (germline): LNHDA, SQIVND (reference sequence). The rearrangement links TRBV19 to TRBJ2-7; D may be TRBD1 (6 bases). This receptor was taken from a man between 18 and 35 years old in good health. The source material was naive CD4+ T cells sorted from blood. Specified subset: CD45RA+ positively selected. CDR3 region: CASSEGRGYEQYF. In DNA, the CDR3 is TGTGCCAGTAGCGAGGGCAGGGGCTACGAGCAGTACTTC.